This T cell receptor beta chain originates from a study of T-cell reconstitution after alpha-beta-depleted transplantation in children. Unique molecular identifiers featured in how the TCRbeta library was prepared. MiXCR was run by TCRdb on the PCR reads, yielding one entry per CDR3 protein. Here the sample spans 420,000 or so distinct CDR3 sequences, roughly a tenth being singletons. The source was PBMCs from the stem cell graft donor, collected from the stem cell graft. This receptor was taken from a human donor who donated a stem cell graft to a child with acute myeloid leukemia.

CDR3 sequence reads: CATSDNGIGYEQFF. CDR3 bases: TGTGCCACCAGTGATAACGGGATTGGATATGAGCAGTTCTTC. The J gene is TRBJ2-1, the V gene TRBV24-1; D perhaps matches TRBD2 (5 bases). V gave up 3 bases and J gave up 8 bases, with 13 bases separating them. This CDR3 contains 14 residues. CDR1 and CDR2 (germline): KGHDR, SFDVKD.